Listed below are T cell receptor beta chains from one sample, sequenced in a study of T cell repertoires in cytomegalovirus infection. These receptors have no known antigen. A single record per CDR3 protein comes from TCRdb applying MiXCR to the reads. The table includes approximately 910,000 distinct CDR3 sequences, roughly 30% detected once. The sample was cultured CD8+ T cells from PBMCs, taken from culture after CMV antigen stimulation. The receptors shown here come from a human donor in good health (CMV status not recorded). Some clones in this sample may be carry-over from other donors' samples. Both conserved end residues are part of each CDR3. The order of the fields is clone size, CDR3 length, V gene, J gene, D gene, CDR3 DNA, CDR3 protein. A D gene is named only where the DNA matches it firmly. Size is stated for part of the rows, as once, few or many counts, or as a class when the clone is expanded.

few	15	TRBV27	TRBJ1-1	.	TGTGCCAGCAGCCTAAGTGGCAGGGTGAACACTGAAGCTTTCTTT	CASSLSGRVNTEAFF
few	14	TRBV19	TRBJ1-2	.	TGTGCCAGTACTGGATGGGAGGGAAACTATGGCTACACCTTC	CASTGWEGNYGYTF
many	16	TRBV4-3	TRBJ2-5	TRBD2	TGCGCCAGCAGCTTAGGCGGCGGGGGGGCTCTAGAGACCCAGTACTTC	CASSLGGGGALETQYF
.	14	TRBV12-5	TRBJ2-6	TRBD1	TGTGCTAGTGGTGAGACAGGGGGGACCAACGTCCTGACTTTC	CASGETGGTNVLTF
.	14	TRBV7-9	TRBJ1-5	TRBD1	TGTGCCAGCACCCAGACAGGGATAAATCAGCCCCAGCATTTT	CASTQTGINQPQHF
few	17	TRBV4-2	TRBJ1-2	.	TGTGCCAGCAGCCAAAGACCGGGGGACGAACATAACTATGGCTACACCTTC	CASSQRPGDEHNYGYTF
.	13	TRBV12-3/TRBV12-4	TRBJ1-1	.	TGTGCCAGCAGTTTTCATCCCGTAGACAAAGCTTTCTTT	CASSFHPVDKAFF
few	12	TRBV7-4	TRBJ1-4	.	TGTGCCAGCAGCTTATCAATGGGGGAACTGTTTTTT	CASSLSMGELFF
many	13	TRBV6-1	TRBJ1-1	TRBD1	TGTGCCAGCAGCGTTGGGACAGCGAGTGAAGCTTTCTTT	CASSVGTASEAFF
once	14	TRBV7-4	TRBJ2-4	.	TGTGCCAGCAGCGGCGGGCGAGAAGAAAACATTCAGTACTTC	CASSGGREENIQYF
few	18	TRBV12-5	TRBJ1-3	.	TGTGCTAGTGGTTTGGTACTGGACGGCGGTTTCTCTGGAAACACCATATATTTT	CASGLVLDGGFSGNTIYF
few	15	TRBV24-1	TRBJ2-2	.	TGTGCCACCAGTGACCGGGGACACGAGAGCGGGGAGCTGTTTTTT	CATSDRGHESGELFF
.	12	TRBV6-5	TRBJ2-7	.	TGTGCCAGCAGCCAAAACCGATTCGAGCAGTACTTC	CASSQNRFEQYF
.	16	TRBV3-1	TRBJ2-5	.	TGTGCCAGCAGCCATTCCGGGAGGGGGCCTCAAGAGACCCAGTACTTC	CASSHSGRGPQETQYF
few	12	TRBV10-3	TRBJ2-1	.	TGTGCCATCAGAACAGGGTACAATGAGCAGTTCTTC	CAIRTGYNEQFF
.	16	TRBV20-1	TRBJ2-2	TRBD1	TGCAGTGCTAGACCCGTGGACAGGGGGAACACCGGGGAGCTGTTTTTT	CSARPVDRGNTGELFF
.	19	TRBV5-1	TRBJ2-6	TRBD1	TGCGCCAGCAGCTTGGTTGCAGGGGGCCTGAGCTCTGGGGCCAACGTCCTGACTTTC	CASSLVAGGLSSGANVLTF
few	19	TRBV6-6	TRBJ1-2	.	TGTGCCAGCAGTTACTCGAAGTGGGCAGGGGACTTAACTAACTATGGCTACACCTTC	CASSYSKWAGDLTNYGYTF
many	18	TRBV6-4	TRBJ2-2	TRBD2	TGTGCCAGCAGTGACTCTGCTTCTAGCGGGGGTCTCCCCGGGGAGCTGTTTTTT	CASSDSASSGGLPGELFF
many	13	TRBV7-2	TRBJ2-1	.	TGTGCCAGCAGCTTAGACACCTACAATGAGCAGTTCTTC	CASSLDTYNEQFF
few	17	TRBV7-2	TRBJ2-5	TRBD2	TGTGCCAGCAGCTCCGGACTAGCGGGGGGCTGGGGAGAGACCCAGTACTTC	CASSSGLAGGWGETQYF
.	11	TRBV2	TRBJ1-1	.	TGTGCCAGCAGTGGGAATGTTGTAGCTTTCTTT	CASSGNVVAFF